Listed below are T cell receptor beta chains from one sample, sequenced in a study of shared clonotypes between healthy human individuals. Generated by immunoSEQ multiplex PCR, the TCRdb table keeps only in-frame clones and is missing some. The table has about 2.2 million clones, 80% to 95% seen once; the top ten hold about 1.7%. The sequencing sample was made of naive CD8+ T cells from PBMCs. The receptors originated from a man aged 18 to 30 in good health. Some clones in this sample may be carry-over from other donors' samples. CDR3s include the opening cysteine and the closing phenylalanine or tryptophan. The D gene is left open where the match is weak. Clone size is not always given. Where it is, it says once, few, many or a class for expanded clones.

J gene	CDR3 length	clone size	D gene	V gene	CDR3 DNA	CDR3 protein
TRBJ1-1	16	-	TRBD1	TRBV5-6	TGTGCCAGCAGCCCCCGGGACAGCGACTTTGAATTTGAAGCTTTCTTT	CASSPRDSDFEFEAFF
TRBJ1-2	12	-	TRBD1	TRBV6-5	TGTGCCAGCAGCCTCAGGGGGTATGGCTACACCTTC	CASSLRGYGYTF
TRBJ2-7	12	-	-	TRBV10-3	TGTGCCATCAGGGCTACAGGGAACGAGCAGTACTTC	CAIRATGNEQYF
TRBJ2-3	16	-	TRBD2	TRBV9	TGTGCCAGCAGCGTGGGACTAGCAAAAAGGACCGATACGCAGTATTTT	CASSVGLAKRTDTQYF
TRBJ1-5	15	-	-	TRBV5-8	TGTGCCAGCAGCCCCCCGACGGGGGACAATCAGCCCCAGCATTTT	CASSPPTGDNQPQHF
TRBJ2-3	13	-	TRBD2	TRBV2	TGTGCCAGTACTAGCGGCCGCACAGATACGCAGTATTTT	CASTSGRTDTQYF
TRBJ1-2	15	-	-	TRBV28	TGTGCCAGCAGTTATTTACTCTACCGGAACTATGGCTACACCTTC	CASSYLLYRNYGYTF
TRBJ2-7	15	-	TRBD2	TRBV27	TGTGCCAGCAGCCTCAAAGTTAGCGGGACCTACGAGCAGTACTTC	CASSLKVSGTYEQYF
TRBJ2-7	11	once	-	TRBV29-1	TGCAGCGTTTTCGGGACAAGCGAGCAGTACTTC	CSVFGTSEQYF
TRBJ1-2	16	-	-	TRBV5-1	TGCGCCAGCAGCGATCGGGGGACCAGAGACCTCTATGGCTACACCTTC	CASSDRGTRDLYGYTF
TRBJ1-5	15	-	TRBD1	TRBV28	TGTGCCAGCAGTTTATTGACAGGGCGGGATCAGCCCCAGCATTTT	CASSLLTGRDQPQHF
TRBJ2-1	11	once	-	TRBV9	TGTGCCAGCAGTTTGATTGGGGAGCAGTTCTTC	CASSLIGEQFF
TRBJ2-1	16	-	TRBD2	TRBV11-2	TGTGCCAGCAGCTTAGTAGCGGGAGTAGTAAATAATGAGCAGTTCTTC	CASSLVAGVVNNEQFF
TRBJ2-5	16	-	TRBD1	TRBV2	TGTGCCAGCAGTGCCGCGACAGGGGGACGTTCGGAGACCCAGTACTTC	CASSAATGGRSETQYF
TRBJ1-5	15	-	TRBD1	TRBV27	TGTGCCAGCAGTTTAGTTACAGGGGCCAATCAGCCCCAGCATTTT	CASSLVTGANQPQHF
TRBJ1-3	14	-	-	TRBV15	TGTGCCACCAGCAGAGTTTCGGCTGGAAACACCATATATTTT	CATSRVSAGNTIYF
TRBJ2-1	20	once	TRBD2	TRBV6-1	TGTGCCAGCAGTGAAGAGGGTTGGACTAGCGGAACAAGCTCCTACAATGAGCAGTTCTTC	CASSEEGWTSGTSSYNEQFF
TRBJ2-7	14	-	-	TRBV9	TGTGCCAGCAGCGTGACAGGACTCTCCTACGAGCAGTACTTC	CASSVTGLSYEQYF
TRBJ1-3	13	once	-	TRBV7-3	TGTGCCAGCAGCCAGGGAACTGGAAACACCATATATTTT	CASSQGTGNTIYF
TRBJ1-2	14	-	TRBD1	TRBV9	TGTGCCAGCAGCGCCCGACAGGGAAACTATGGCTACACCTTC	CASSARQGNYGYTF